Following are 27 T cell receptor beta chains from one sample sequenced in a study of blood T cells in healthy people across ages. Primed by a sample-barcoded 5' primer and a J-beta primer mix, a second PCR proceeded for roughly 7 to 11 cycles. MiXCR was run by TCRdb on the 5' RACE reads, yielding one entry per CDR3 protein. This sample has 1.5 million to 2 million distinct CDR3 sequences, with roughly 43% found just once. Sequencing was done on a sample of blood. All receptors derive from a human donor in good health.

A few counts support this clonotype. The rearrangement uses TRBV2 and TRBJ1-2, with 8 bases identical to TRBD1. There are 12 residues in the CDR3. The germline V gene has CDR1 SNHLY and CDR2 FYNNEI. V lost 6 bases and J lost 8; bases outside the gene matches: 5. CDR3 sequence (DNA): TGTGCCAGCAGGAGGACAGGGCCCGGCTACACCTTC. Translation: CASRRTGPGYTF.

This clonotype occurred a few times. This chain uses TRBV29-1 with TRBJ2-5; 12 bases align to TRBD2. The CDR3 is 15 residues long. The V segment lost 6 bases and the J segment 1 base; nucleotides outside the gene matches: 6. Germline V gene sequence: CDR1 SQVTM, CDR2 ANQGSEA. DNA for the CDR3: TGCAGCGTCTCAATGACTAGCGGGGGCCAAGAGACCCAGTACTTC. Translating it yields CSVSMTSGGQETQYF. Using reference TRBV29-1 and TRBJ2-5 for the parts outside the CDR3, the full variable domain is SAVISQKPSRDICQRGTSLTIQCQVDSQVTMMFWYRQQPGQSLTLIATANQGSEATYESGFVIDKFPISRPNLTFSTLTVSNMSPEDSSIYLCSVSMTSGGQETQYFGPGTRLLVL.

This chain joins TRBV12-3 or TRBV12-4 and TRBJ2-5; 13 bases align to TRBD2. The DNA matches TRBJ2-1 better at its end, which makes the J call doubtful. CDR3 length: 15 amino acids. The chain's CDR3 is CASSRLAGGQETQFF. CDR3 sequence (DNA): TGTGCCAGTAGTCGACTAGCGGGGGGCCAAGAGACCCAGTTCTTC.

As regards this clonotype: The junction departs from germline at one end; a sequencing error may be responsible. V usage is TRBV2 and J usage is TRBJ2-3, with 8 nucleotides matching TRBD1. CDR1 is SNHLY and CDR2 is FYNNEI in the germline V gene. The CDR3 has 14 residues. The CDR3 protein is CASLLDRAEDTRYF. The CDR3 DNA is TGTGCCAGCCTTTTGGACAGGGCTGAAGATACGCGGTATTTT.

The V and J genes are TRBV9 and TRBJ1-4, with D perhaps matching TRBD1 (6 bases). V was cut by 3 bases and J by 7 bases, with 13 bases left in between. From germline, CDR1 is SGDLS and CDR2 YYNGEE. This CDR3 has 14 residues. The CDR3 DNA sequence: TGTGCCAGCAGCGCGGGGGGGGCAGTTGAAAAACTGTTTTTT. This encodes CASSAGGAVEKLFF. The entire variable domain, with the rest obtained from reference TRBV9 and TRBJ1-4, is as follows: DSGVTQTPKHLITATGQRVTLRCSPRSGDLSVYWYQQSLDQGLQFLIQYYNGEERAKGNILERFSAQQFPDLHSELNLSSLELGDSALYFCASSAGGAVEKLFFGSGTQLSVL.

CDR3 amino acids: CASRDGSLETQYF. The DNA for the CDR3 is TGTGCCAGCAGGGATGGATCACTGGAGACCCAGTACTTC. This chain joins TRBV27 and TRBJ2-5; D not resolved. This CDR3 spans 13 amino acids. Germline V gene sequence: CDR1 MNHEY, CDR2 SMNVEV (reference sequence). V lost 6 bases and J 5 bases, leaving 13 bases between the germline ends.

This clonotype was counted only a few times. The rearrangement joins TRBV20-1 to TRBJ2-5; possible D gene TRBD2, 6 bases. Looked up from germline, CDR1 is DFQATT and CDR2 is SNEGSKA (reference sequence). CDR3 size: 12 residues. CDR3 amino acids: CTGAGIQETQYF. For the CDR3, the DNA is TGCACAGGCGCGGGGATCCAAGAGACCCAGTACTTC.

The chain couples TRBV11-3 to TRBJ2-2; D is unresolved. Trimming stripped 5 bases from V and 7 bases from J, with 11 bases between. CDR1 and CDR2 (germline): SGHNT, YENEEA. The CDR3 is 13 residues long. CDR3 sequence reads: CASSDIKGGELFF. The DNA of the CDR3 is TGTGCCAGCAGCGACATCAAGGGCGGGGAGCTGTTTTTT.

V and J are TRBV4-2 and TRBJ2-5; no clear D gene. Germline CDR1 reads LGHNA; CDR2 reads YNFKEQ. The CDR3 runs to 15 residues. V was cut by 0 bases and J by 2 bases, with 10 bases left in between. This CDR3 is CASSQDFILQETQYF. The CDR3 DNA reads TGTGCCAGCAGCCAAGATTTCATTTTACAAGAGACCCAGTACTTC.

This clonotype appeared a single time. The chain joins TRBV20-1 to TRBJ1-2; possibly TRBD1 for D (5 bases). The V and J ends lost 3 bases and 4 bases respectively, with 9 bases between them. Germline CDR1 and CDR2: DFQATT and SNEGSKA (reference sequence). The CDR3 has 12 amino acids. CDR3 in amino acids: CSARGGTYGYTF. CDR3 nucleotides: TGCAGTGCTAGGGGAGGGACCTATGGCTACACCTTC.

The chain employs TRBV2 and TRBJ2-5, with D tentatively TRBD1 or TRBD2 (5 bases each). Near its end, the DNA agrees better with TRBJ2-7, so the J call may be wrong. The CDR3 is made up of 18 amino acids. The germline V gene has CDR1 SNHLY and CDR2 FYNNEI. CDR3 loop: CASSERSLSDSGYYEQYF. The CDR3 region has the DNA TGTGCCAGCAGTGAACGGTCTCTGTCTGACAGCGGATACTACGAGCAGTACTTC.

This rearrangement joins TRBV7-2 to TRBJ1-1; 8 nucleotides align to TRBD1. CDR1 and CDR2 (germline): SGHTA, FQGNSA. The J segment lost 7 bases and the V segment lost 5 bases, leaving 15 bases of the junction unmatched. This CDR3 comprises 16 residues. The CDR3 loop reads CASSPTTGTGSLEAFF. CDR3 DNA: TGTGCCAGCAGCCCAACAACCGGGACAGGATCCCTTGAAGCTTTCTTT.

This clonotype was recorded many times. This rearrangement joins TRBV29-1 to TRBJ2-1; weak D call: TRBD2 (7 bases). The length of the CDR3 is 15 residues. CDR1 is SQVTM and CDR2 is ANQGSEA in the germline V gene. The V end was cut by 7 bases, the J end by 3 bases, with 19 bases between. The CDR3 sequence: CSANLRGGSYNEQFF. CDR3 nucleotides: TGCAGCGCAAATCTGAGGGGGGGCAGCTACAATGAGCAGTTCTTC.

This clonotype was detected a few times. The DNA of the CDR3 is TGCGCCAGCAGCCAAGGGAGTTTGCCGGTAGAGGGCTACACCTTC. Its translation is CASSQGSLPVEGYTF. The chain has TRBV4-3 and TRBJ1-2; D unresolved. The CDR3 contains 15 residues. V lost 1 base to trimming and J lost 8 bases, with 17 bases between them. Germline lookup yields CDR1 LGHNA and CDR2 YSLEER.

The chain combines TRBV6-5 with TRBJ1-6, with 10 positions matching TRBD1. Looked up from germline, CDR1 is MNHEY and CDR2 is SVGAGI. V was pared by 5 bases and J by 9 bases, with 10 bases of the junction left unmatched. The CDR3 contains 16 residues. The CDR3 is CASSTGTGAIGSPLHF. CDR3 in DNA: TGTGCCAGCAGTACCGGGACAGGGGCAATTGGTTCACCCCTCCACTTT.

This rearrangement joins TRBV2 to TRBJ1-2, with no clear D. V was cut by 6 bases and J by 4 bases, with 12 bases left in between. The CDR3 is 13 amino acids. The germline V gene encodes CDR1 SNHLY and CDR2 FYNNEI. The CDR3 loop reads CASRESFTYGYTF. The CDR3 coding sequence is TGTGCCAGCAGGGAATCTTTTACCTATGGCTACACCTTC.

The chain is built from TRBV12-3 or TRBV12-4 and TRBJ2-4; possible D gene TRBD1, 5 bases. The CDR3 spans 15 residues. Trimming took 1 base from V and 6 from J, leaving 13 bases between them. CDR3 residues: CASSLGLGRINIQYF. CDR3 coding DNA: TGTGCCAGCAGTTTAGGATTGGGGCGAATAAACATTCAGTACTTC.

V usage is TRBV5-4 and J usage is TRBJ2-5; D is possibly TRBD1 or TRBD2 (5 bases each). In germline, CDR1 is SGHNT, CDR2 YYREEE (reference sequence). Trimming removed 4 bases from V and 2 bases from J, with 12 bases in between. The length of the CDR3 is 14 residues. In DNA, the CDR3 is TGTGCCAGCAGCCGGGACGTAGGACAAGAGACCCAGTACTTC. Its translation is CASSRDVGQETQYF.

The sample holds a few counts of this clonotype. This chain uses TRBV5-1 with TRBJ2-4; TRBD1 might be the D (5 bases). The better agreement between TRBJ2-7 and the DNA end casts doubt on the J call. The CDR3 loop spans 12 amino acids. In germline, CDR1 is SGHRS, CDR2 YFSETQ. CDR3 in DNA: TGCGCCAGCAGCTTTGACAGAACCGAGCAGTACTTC. As protein: CASSFDRTEQYF.

Only a few counts were recorded for this clonotype. The chain carries TRBV7-8 and TRBJ1-2, with a weak D call TRBD1 (5 bases). There are 15 residues in the CDR3. Trimming stripped 5 bases from V and 6 bases from J, with 19 bases between. Germline V gene lookup returns CDR1 SGHVS and CDR2 FQNEAQ. The CDR3 bases are TGTGCCAGCAGCCCAAGCGGGGGTTTCGAGAATGGCTACACCTTC. Translating gives CASSPSGGFENGYTF.

This clonotype appeared a few times. The rearrangement uses TRBV6-2 or TRBV6-3 and TRBJ2-2; D gene uncertain. CDR1 is MNHEY, CDR2 SVGEGT, per germline. The CDR3 contains 15 residues. Trimming left V 5 bases short and J 4 bases short, with 14 bases between. The CDR3 DNA reads as TGTGCCAGCAGTCAACCCAGTAGGCGCACCGGGGAGCTGTTTTTT. Protein sequence: CASSQPSRRTGELFF.

The chain recombines TRBV10-3 with TRBJ2-6; 7 positions match TRBD1. Trimming took 9 bases from V and 2 from J; bases not matched to a gene: 10. The CDR3 is 16 amino acids. CDR1 is ENHRY and CDR2 is SYGVKD in the germline V gene. This CDR3 reads CAISTRGGAGANVLTF. The CDR3 DNA follows: TGTGCCATTTCGACTCGAGGGGGCGCTGGGGCCAACGTCCTGACTTTC.

In this sample, this clonotype turned up a few times. The chain carries TRBV4-1 and TRBJ1-2, with 7 bases lining up with TRBD1. The V and J ends lost 0 bases and 1 base, in that order; junction bases with no gene match: 29. Per the germline V gene, CDR1 is MGHRA and CDR2 is YSYEKL. The CDR3 is 24 amino acids. The DNA of the CDR3 is TGCGCCAGCAGCCAAGAAGAAACTCCTAAGAGAATTACAAAGCCGGGGGACAGTAACTATGGCTACACCTTC. It yields the protein CASSQEETPKRITKPGDSNYGYTF.

The sample holds many counts of this clonotype. This chain joins TRBV14 and TRBJ2-1; D ambiguous. Germline V lookup: CDR1 SGHDN, CDR2 FVKESK. There are 13 residues in the CDR3. V dropped 5 bases and J dropped 2 bases, with 7 bases sitting between them. This CDR3 is CASSIDTYNEQFF. In DNA form, the CDR3 reads TGTGCCAGCAGCATCGACACCTACAATGAGCAGTTCTTC.

The chain couples TRBV20-1 to TRBJ2-1, with a weak D call TRBD1 (5 bases). The V end was cut by 2 bases, the J end by 3 bases, with 14 bases between. The CDR3 is 15 residues long. Germline values: CDR1 DFQATT, CDR2 SNEGSKA (reference sequence). CDR3: CSARSATENYNEQFF. The DNA for the CDR3 is TGCAGTGCTAGAAGCGCGACAGAGAACTACAATGAGCAGTTCTTC.

This clonotype showed up just a few times. The chain combines TRBV7-2 with TRBJ2-7, with TRBD1 as a possible D gene (6 bases). CDR3 size: 15 residues. V dropped 3 bases and J dropped 0 bases, with 12 bases sitting between them. Germline assignment: CDR1 SGHTA and CDR2 FQGNSA. The CDR3 DNA sequence: TGTGCCAGCAGCTTCTCGGGACACTCCTCCTACGAGCAGTACTTC. This translates into CASSFSGHSSYEQYF.

The CDR3 here is CASSTGGIRYGYTF. In nucleotides, the CDR3 is TGTGCCAGCAGCACCGGGGGGATTCGCTATGGCTACACCTTC. The chain couples TRBV9 to TRBJ1-2; weak D call: TRBD1 (5 bases). The CDR3 sequence is 14 residues long. V was shortened by 4 bases and J by 4 bases, with 14 bases between the two germline ends. Germline CDR1 SGDLS, CDR2 YYNGEE.